This T cell receptor (beta chain) was found in a study of T cells expressing NK-cell markers. About the research overall: Repertoires of TCR beta were obtained from T cells sorted as CD3+CD56+NKG2C+, CD3+CD56+NKG2C- and CD3+CD56-NKG2C+. There were seven HCMV-seropositive donors and one seronegative donor among the eight sequenced. Study observations and caveats: Among a few donors, these clonotypes also ranked first in the CD3+CD56-NKG2C+ fraction.

TCRdb re-called the 5' RACE reads and catalogs CDR3 proteins one per entry, DNA excluded. This specimen shows approximately 420,000 distinct CDR3 sequences; the ten leading clones hold around 11%. In the case of this clonotype: Its antigen is still unknown.

Germline CDR1 MGHRA, CDR2 YSYEKL. The CDR3 runs to 19 residues. The TCR originated in a woman aged 45-65 years in good health. The sequencing sample was made of blood T cells: a sorted CD56 or NKG2C T cell subset, CD4+ or CD8+ T cells, or bulk PBMC T cells (not recorded which). The V gene is TRBV4-1, the J gene TRBJ2-1; TCRdb calls TRBD1, which cannot be checked without DNA. CDR3 sequence: CASSQDRTGTFGSHNEQFF.